The present entry profiles one T cell receptor beta chain with its context. Naive CD4+ cells were sorted as CD4+CD8-CD45RO-CD45RA+; naive CD8+ as CD8+CD4-CD45RA+CD27bright. Trimming stripped 3 bases from V and 0 bases from J, with 8 bases between. The length of the CDR3 is 15 residues. Germline V gene lookup returns CDR1 KGHSH and CDR2 LQKENI. The sample belongs to a study of healthy donors' naive CD4 and CD8 T cells. Looking at the study overall: Three donor age groups were sampled: 20-25, 40-50 and 60-70 years; half female.

Starting from around 500 ng of total RNA, TCR libraries were made with linear amplification. TCRdb reprocessed the reads via MiXCR and lists one record per CDR3 protein. The table includes around 200,000 distinct CDR3 sequences, over 60% detected once. The sequenced sample consisted of naive CD4+ and CD8+ T cells sorted from blood, pooled from several donors. The clonotype originates from a pool of human donors in good health; the sample pools cells from several healthy donors. The chain links TRBV18 to TRBJ2-2; either TRBD1 or TRBD2 may supply D (5 bases each). CDR3 protein: CASSPGDANTGELFF. The CDR3 region has the DNA TGTGCCAGCTCACCGGGGGACGCGAACACCGGGGAGCTGTTTTTT.